This TCR beta chain was profiled in a study of vaccination effects on CD4 cells after COVID-19. Comments on this clone: As yet, its antigen is unknown.

General study results and limits: The authors studied few convalescent patients and collected no early post-infection timepoints.

From germline, CDR1 is SGHRS and CDR2 YFSETQ. CDR3 length: 13 residues. Profiling relied on immunoSEQ multiplex PCR, and the TCRdb table lists in-frame clones only, not all of them. The sample carries about 40,000 clones, under 70% recorded once. It was after roughly ten days of culture that CD4+ T cells were isolated. Each participant received a vaccine that was either BNT162b2 or mRNA-1273, given as two doses. The genes are TRBV5-1 and TRBJ2-1; D unclear. The specimen was CD4+ T cells from PBMCs cultured without peptide, collected after COVID-19 vaccination. This sequence originates from a human donor who received a COVID-19 vaccine. The CDR3 is CASNLDRNNEQFF. The CDR3 coding sequence is TGCGCTTCAAATCTGGACCGAAACAATGAGCAGTTCTTC.